These 3 T cell receptor beta chains were sequenced from one sample in a study of beta chain features in type 1 diabetes. Reverse transcribing all isolated RNA meant expressed TCRB transcripts were sequenced. Generated by immunoSEQ multiplex PCR, the TCRdb table keeps only in-frame clones and is missing some. The sample contains roughly 500,000 clones, roughly 11% of which appear only once. Sequenced input: naive CD4+ T cells from blood. These receptors came from a woman aged 18-30 years in good health.

This clone has more than one count but fewer than ten. The chain joins TRBV19 to TRBJ2-7, with 10 bases lining up with TRBD1. Germline CDR1 is LNHDA and CDR2 is SQIVND (reference sequence). There are 15 residues in the CDR3. The trim removed 0 bases at V and 2 bases at J, leaving 1 base unmatched. The CDR3 reads CASSIEGTGAYEQYF. The CDR3 DNA is TGTGCCAGTAGTATAGAGGGGACAGGGGCCTACGAGCAGTACTTC.

V and J are TRBV15 and TRBJ2-1; tentatively, D is TRBD1 (5 bases). Trimming pared 2 bases from V and 6 bases from J, leaving 8 bases between. The germline gives CDR1 LNHNV, CDR2 YYDKDF (reference sequence). The CDR3 has 13 residues. The CDR3 spells CATSRFQGNEQFF. CDR3 nucleotides: TGTGCCACCAGCAGATTTCAGGGCAATGAGCAGTTCTTC.

This clone appeared a few times. CDR3 in amino acids: CRATGGRGNTIYF. The CDR3 DNA reads TGCAGAGCTACTGGGGGCCGAGGAAACACCATATATTTT. The chain joins TRBV29-1 to TRBJ1-3; TRBD1 might be the D (6 bases). The CDR3 is 13 residues long. CDR1 is SQVTM, CDR2 ANQGSEA, per germline.